These T cell receptor beta chains were read from a single sample in a study of blood T cell repertoires in COVID-19. Only in-frame clones appear in the TCRdb table, and some are missing; sequencing was by immunoSEQ multiplex PCR. The table lists under 450,000 clones, around 89% of them singletons, with approximately 12% in the top ten. Source material: peripheral blood. The receptors were sampled from a woman aged 45-65 years with COVID-19, enrolled during active disease. CDR3s include the opening cysteine and the closing phenylalanine or tryptophan. D genes are given only for firm matches. Clone size, where shown, is once, few, many, or a class for clones that have expanded.

NA | TRBJ1-1 | once | TRBV12-3/TRBV12-4 | CASSLVGAGAFF | TGTGCCAGCTCCCTGGTGGGGGCTGGGGCTTTCTTT
TRBD1 | TRBJ2-2 | NA | TRBV7-8 | CASNQFDRGQDGELFF | TGTGCCAGCAACCAATTCGACAGGGGGCAAGACGGGGAGCTGTTTTTT
TRBD1 | TRBJ2-7 | NA | TRBV9 | CASSVGTGGFYEQYF | TGTGCCAGCAGCGTAGGGACAGGGGGTTTCTACGAGCAGTACTTC
NA | TRBJ1-1 | few | TRBV19 | CASISGNTEAFF | TGTGCCAGTATCAGTGGGAACACTGAAGCTTTCTTT
NA | TRBJ1-5 | NA | TRBV6-6 | CASSPGGGRGEGNQPQHF | TGTGCCAGCAGTCCCGGGGGAGGACGGGGCGAGGGCAATCAGCCCCAGCATTTT
NA | TRBJ2-2 | NA | TRBV9 | CASSVVMEAGELFF | TGTGCCAGCAGCGTAGTTATGGAGGCCGGGGAGCTGTTTTTT
TRBD1 | TRBJ1-1 | NA | TRBV6-1 | CASSSPGQGASEAFF | TGTGCCAGCAGTTCCCCGGGACAGGGGGCATCTGAAGCTTTCTTT
TRBD1 | TRBJ1-5 | NA | TRBV5-3 | CARSWDSPPRCNQPQHF | TGTGCCAGAAGCTGGGACAGTCCCCCTAGGTGCAATCAGCCCCAGCATTTT
TRBD2 | TRBJ2-3 | NA | TRBV18 | CASSPLSGGNTDTQYF | TGTGCCAGCTCACCATTAAGCGGGGGGAACACAGATACGCAGTATTTT
NA | TRBJ2-7 | few | TRBV19 | CASNPGGGGAYEQYF | TGTGCCAGTAACCCTGGAGGGGGGGGAGCGTACGAGCAGTACTTC
NA | TRBJ2-6 | NA | TRBV10-3 | CAISDAQRAGANVLTF | TGTGCCATCAGTGACGCTCAACGGGCTGGGGCCAACGTCCTGACTTTC
TRBD1 | TRBJ1-1 | NA | TRBV2 | CASTGTGRTEAFF | TGTGCCAGTACCGGGACAGGGCGCACTGAAGCTTTCTTT
TRBD1 | TRBJ2-1 | NA | TRBV5-6 | CASSRDRLKGEQFF | TGTGCCAGCAGCCGGGACAGACTAAAGGGTGAGCAGTTCTTC
NA | TRBJ1-2 | once | TRBV12-3/TRBV12-4 | CASSLRDTYGYTF | TGTGCCAGCAGTTTGCGAGACACCTATGGCTACACCTTC
TRBD1 | TRBJ2-3 | NA | TRBV5-1 | CASSWGQVSTDTQYF | TGCGCCAGCAGCTGGGGACAGGTTAGCACAGATACGCAGTATTTT
TRBD1 | TRBJ1-6 | NA | TRBV7-9 | CASSLTGGDSPLHF | TGTGCCAGCAGCTTGACAGGGGGCGATTCACCCCTCCACTTT
NA | TRBJ1-5 | NA | TRBV19 | CASSITGTLDQPQHF | TGTGCCAGTAGTATAACCGGGACACTGGATCAGCCCCAGCATTTT
NA | TRBJ2-7 | NA | TRBV30 | CAWTTGLTDEQYF | TGTGCCTGGACCACAGGGTTAACAGACGAGCAGTACTTC
NA | TRBJ1-3 | NA | TRBV21-1 | CASSKGPDRGSGNTIYF | TGTGCCAGCAGCAAAGGCCCGGACAGGGGGAGTGGAAACACCATATATTTT
NA | TRBJ1-1 | NA | TRBV6-5 | CASILDRNGPEAFF | TGTGCCAGCATTCTCGACAGAAACGGACCTGAAGCTTTCTTT
TRBD1 | TRBJ1-2 | NA | TRBV7-9 | CASSLGDSNYGYTF | TGTGCCAGCAGCTTAGGGGACAGCAACTATGGCTACACCTTC
NA | TRBJ2-3 | NA | TRBV5-1 | CASSDGGATDTQYF | TGCGCCAGCAGCGATGGCGGCGCCACAGATACGCAGTATTTT